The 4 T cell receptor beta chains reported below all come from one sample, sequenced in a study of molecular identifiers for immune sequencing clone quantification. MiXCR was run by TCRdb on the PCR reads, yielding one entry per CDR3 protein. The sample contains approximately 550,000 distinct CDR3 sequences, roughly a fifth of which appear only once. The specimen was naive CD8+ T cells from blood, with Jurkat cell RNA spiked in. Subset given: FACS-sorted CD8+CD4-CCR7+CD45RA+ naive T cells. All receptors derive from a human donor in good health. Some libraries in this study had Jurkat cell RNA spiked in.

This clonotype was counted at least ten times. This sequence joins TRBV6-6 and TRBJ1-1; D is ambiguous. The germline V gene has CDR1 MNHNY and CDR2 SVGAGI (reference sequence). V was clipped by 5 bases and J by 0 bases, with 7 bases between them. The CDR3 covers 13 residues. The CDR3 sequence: CASSGTMNTEAFF. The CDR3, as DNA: TGTGCCAGCAGTGGAACGATGAACACTGAAGCTTTCTTT.

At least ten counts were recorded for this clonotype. This CDR3 reads CSVEPQKGSETSEFYGYTF. CDR3 DNA sequence: TGCAGCGTTGAGCCCCAGAAGGGGTCAGAGACTAGTGAATTCTATGGCTACACCTTC. The chain recombines TRBV29-1 with TRBJ1-2; a weak D match, TRBD1 (5 bases). V was pared by 3 bases and J by 4 bases, with 30 bases between. The CDR3 sequence is 19 residues long. The germline V gene encodes CDR1 SQVTM and CDR2 ANQGSEA.

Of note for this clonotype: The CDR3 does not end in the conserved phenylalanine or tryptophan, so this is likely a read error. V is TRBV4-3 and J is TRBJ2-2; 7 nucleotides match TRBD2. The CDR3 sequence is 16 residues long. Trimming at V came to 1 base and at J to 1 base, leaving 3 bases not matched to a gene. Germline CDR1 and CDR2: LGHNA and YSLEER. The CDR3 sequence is CASSQGREVNTGELFS. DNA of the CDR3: TGCGCCAGCAGCCAAGGCCGGGAGGTGAACACCGGGGAGCTGTTTTCT.

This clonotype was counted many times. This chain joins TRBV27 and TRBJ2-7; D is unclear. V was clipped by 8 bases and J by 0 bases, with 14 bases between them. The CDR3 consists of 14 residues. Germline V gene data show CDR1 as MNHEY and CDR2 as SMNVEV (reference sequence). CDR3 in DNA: TGTGCCAGCCGCGACTCACCTAGCTCCTACGAGCAGTACTTC. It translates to CASRDSPSSYEQYF.